These T cell receptor beta chains were read from a single sample in a study of T cells in Graves' hyperthyroidism and ophthalmopathy. TCRdb re-analysed the multiplex PCR reads in MiXCR, keeping a single row per CDR3 protein. The sample contains hundreds of thousands of distinct CDR3 sequences, around 20% of which appear only once. Sequencing input: blood. These receptors were collected from a man aged 30 to 39 with Graves' ophthalmopathy. Each CDR3 is given with its conserved first and last residue. The D gene is left open where the match is weak. Where a row states a size, it is once, few, many or the class of an expanded clone; other rows omit it.

V gene,J gene,D gene,clone size,CDR3 DNA,CDR3 protein
TRBV10-3,TRBJ2-5,TRBD1,-,TGTGCCATCAGTGAGGACAGGGGTGGAGAGACCCAGTACTTC,CAISEDRGGETQYF
TRBV7-8,TRBJ1-1,TRBD1,many,TGTGCCAGCAGTTATTACCGGGACAGGGGCGGGGGCACTGAAGCTTTCTTT,CASSYYRDRGGGTEAFF
TRBV7-9,TRBJ2-5,-,few,TGTGCCAGCAGCCCACCGAATAACCAAGAGACCCAGTACTTC,CASSPPNNQETQYF
TRBV28,TRBJ1-5,-,many,TGTGCCAGCAGTCAATACAACAAGGGGCCCCAGCATTTT,CASSQYNKGPQHF
TRBV20-1,TRBJ1-6,-,-,TGCAGTGCTAGCCCCCCTCTTTGGGAGGATTCACCCCTCCACTTT,CSASPPLWEDSPLHF
TRBV7-3,TRBJ2-1,-,-,TGTGCCAGCAGTGTGGATATTTACAATGAGCAGTTCTTC,CASSVDIYNEQFF
TRBV6-2/TRBV6-3,TRBJ1-2,TRBD1,-,TGTGCCAGCAACCCGACAGGGAGAGGGAACTATGGCTACACCTTC,CASNPTGRGNYGYTF
TRBV4-1,TRBJ1-5,TRBD1,many,TGCGCCAGCAGCCTCGGCACAGGGGCAAATCAGCCCCAGCATTTT,CASSLGTGANQPQHF
TRBV4-3,TRBJ2-7,TRBD2,-,TGCGCCAGCAGCCAAGGGACTAGCGGCTACTACGAGCAGTACTTC,CASSQGTSGYYEQYF
TRBV29-1,TRBJ1-3,-,-,TGCAGCGTCGAATCCACAGGGAACGGAAACACCATATATTTT,CSVESTGNGNTIYF
TRBV6-9,TRBJ2-4,TRBD2,-,TGTGCCAGCAGTTTGGGACTAGCGGGAGGTACGAACATTCAGTACTTC,CASSLGLAGGTNIQYF
TRBV15,TRBJ2-3,-,many,TGTGCCACCAGCAGAGATGCACGGCTCCTTAGCACAGATACGCAGTATTTT,CATSRDARLLSTDTQYF
TRBV5-6,TRBJ2-3,-,-,TGTGCCAGCAGCTTGGGTTTCGAGGGTTCGGATCCCCGCACAGATACGCAGTATTTT,CASSLGFEGSDPRTDTQYF
TRBV30,TRBJ2-7,-,many,TGTGCCTGGAGTGAGGGGGGATTGGCCTACGAGCAGTACTTC,CAWSEGGLAYEQYF
TRBV6-2/TRBV6-3,TRBJ2-1,-,-,TGTGCCAGCACTTCGCTAGTAGGGAGGCTGCAGTTCTTC,CASTSLVGRLQFF
TRBV12-3/TRBV12-4,TRBJ2-7,TRBD1,-,TGTGCCAGCAGTTGGGGACAGGGGGCGTCCTACGAGCAGTACTTC,CASSWGQGASYEQYF
TRBV9,TRBJ2-1,-,-,TGTGCCAGCAGCGTAGCTACGGGGTATGATGAGCAGTTCTTC,CASSVATGYDEQFF
TRBV28,TRBJ2-7,TRBD1,many,TGTGCCAGCAGTCTCCCAAGGACAGGTTACGAGCAGTACTTC,CASSLPRTGYEQYF
TRBV20-1,TRBJ2-1,-,many,TGCAGTGCTAGAGCACTTGCGGTGAGCTCCTACAATGAGCAGTTCTTC,CSARALAVSSYNEQFF
TRBV3-1,TRBJ2-3,-,-,TGTGCCAGCAGCCAAGGGGGGTTCAATACGCAGTATTTT,CASSQGGFNTQYF